These T cell receptor beta chains were read from a single sample in a study of OX40 agonist ivuxolimab in advanced cancers. Profiling relied on immunoSEQ multiplex PCR, and the TCRdb table lists in-frame clones only, not all of them. Of some 15,000 clones listed, around 86% were seen once; the top ten hold over 9%. The sequencing here drew on CD4+ or CD8+ T cells sorted from blood, taken in a trial of the OX40 agonist ivuxolimab. The receptors originated from an adult with an advanced solid tumor such as melanoma, head and neck, liver or kidney cancer. CDR3s include the opening cysteine and the closing phenylalanine or tryptophan.

v_gene: TRBV19
j_gene: TRBJ1-2
CDR3aa: CASRTDRNYGYTF

v_gene: TRBV9
j_gene: TRBJ2-7
CDR3aa: CASNRGPLGYEQYF

v_gene: TRBV18
j_gene: TRBJ1-5
CDR3aa: CASSPRQGRRQPQHF

v_gene: TRBV29-1
j_gene: TRBJ2-3
CDR3aa: CSVDHAEWGDTQYF

v_gene: TRBV6-1
j_gene: TRBJ2-7
CDR3aa: CAIRLGQGRGEQYF

v_gene: TRBV7-6
j_gene: TRBJ1-1
CDR3aa: CASSPALVNTEAFF

v_gene: TRBV9
j_gene: TRBJ2-6
CDR3aa: CASGMGQGLRTNVLTF

v_gene: TRBV11-2
j_gene: TRBJ2-7
CDR3aa: CASSSNRGPADSRSYEQYF

v_gene: TRBV7-6
j_gene: TRBJ1-1
CDR3aa: CASSLARDGYEAFF

v_gene: TRBV27
j_gene: TRBJ2-1
CDR3aa: CASSLVGPDAGVGNEQFF

v_gene: TRBV6-5
j_gene: TRBJ2-1
CDR3aa: CASSYGMWGEQFF

v_gene: TRBV6-1
j_gene: TRBJ2-7
CDR3aa: CASSESSGTSNEQCF

v_gene: TRBV7-9
j_gene: TRBJ2-7
CDR3aa: CASSHEYKSSYEQYF

v_gene: TRBV7-9
j_gene: TRBJ1-5
CDR3aa: CASSPSTGVGTQPQHF

v_gene: TRBV28
j_gene: TRBJ2-2
CDR3aa: CASSFFPNTGELFF

v_gene: TRBV4-3
j_gene: TRBJ2-1
CDR3aa: CASSQRTAHPEQFF

v_gene: TRBV19
j_gene: TRBJ2-1
CDR3aa: CASSISAGGSYNEQFF

v_gene: TRBV9
j_gene: TRBJ2-7
CDR3aa: CASSVWTGGHYEQYF

v_gene: TRBV5-1
j_gene: TRBJ2-4
CDR3aa: CASSLDIPRDIQYF

v_gene: TRBV7-9
j_gene: TRBJ2-1
CDR3aa: CASSSIVGLAENEQFF

v_gene: TRBV19
j_gene: TRBJ2-2
CDR3aa: CASWAGELFF

v_gene: TRBV11-1
j_gene: TRBJ2-7
CDR3aa: CASSPASGFEQYF

v_gene: TRBV28
j_gene: TRBJ2-7
CDR3aa: CASSSADARGPQYF

v_gene: TRBV6-1
j_gene: TRBJ2-1
CDR3aa: CASSDRGVDEQFF

v_gene: TRBV2
j_gene: TRBJ1-2
CDR3aa: CARRGSQDLIVGLYGYTF

v_gene: TRBV7-9
j_gene: TRBJ2-3
CDR3aa: CASTTSGSWDAQYF

v_gene: TRBV28
j_gene: TRBJ2-1
CDR3aa: CASSSGFYNEQFF

v_gene: TRBV7-9
j_gene: -
CDR3aa: CASSLGGTYEQYF

v_gene: TRBV27
j_gene: TRBJ2-3
CDR3aa: CASSLSLDRIRDTQYF

v_gene: TRBV15
j_gene: TRBJ2-1
CDR3aa: CATSRTWNEQFF

v_gene: TRBV6-5
j_gene: TRBJ1-6
CDR3aa: CASSYRGSLSPLHF

v_gene: TRBV28
j_gene: TRBJ1-5
CDR3aa: CASSLVINQPQHF

v_gene: TRBV2
j_gene: TRBJ2-4
CDR3aa: CASGGPRARGNIQYF

v_gene: TRBV13
j_gene: TRBJ2-7
CDR3aa: CASSLEHGSSEQYF

v_gene: TRBV28
j_gene: TRBJ2-5
CDR3aa: CASSSPQWVETQYF

v_gene: TRBV10-2
j_gene: TRBJ2-5
CDR3aa: CASSDSGGGETQYF

v_gene: TRBV5-4
j_gene: TRBJ2-7
CDR3aa: CASSLIAGGPGYEQYF

v_gene: TRBV5-4
j_gene: TRBJ2-7
CDR3aa: CASSPGLSYEQYF

v_gene: TRBV9
j_gene: TRBJ2-1
CDR3aa: CASSAQWENEQFF

v_gene: TRBV9
j_gene: TRBJ2-1
CDR3aa: CASSGRTGIDNEQFF